This TCR beta chain derives from a study of shared clonotypes between healthy human individuals. Each PCR replicate from the sorted subsets contained about 200 ng DNA, which is 25,000 to 30,000 T cell genomes. Clones were sequenced by immunoSEQ multiplex PCR, and TCRdb holds only the in-frame ones, with some missing. The data show some 2.1 million clones, 85% to 95% seen once. The germline CDR1 and CDR2 sequences are LNHDA and SQIVND (reference sequence). Trimming took 3 bases from V and 7 from J; bases not matched to a gene: 13. The CDR3 spans 16 residues. This TCR derives from a man in his late teens or twenties in good health. What was sequenced was naive CD4+ T cells sorted from blood. The subset was: CD45RA+ positively selected. This sequence joins TRBV19 and TRBJ2-7, with 9 bases matching TRBD1. CDR3 sequence reads: CASSIFQGQGLTEQYF. The CDR3 nucleotides read TGTGCCAGTAGTATTTTTCAAGGACAGGGGTTAACGGAGCAGTACTTC.